Following are 21 T cell receptor beta chains from one sample sequenced in a study of response to subunit inactivated influenza vaccine. TCRdb analysed the RT-PCR reads with MiXCR anew, one entry per CDR3 protein. The data hold approximately 570,000 distinct CDR3 sequences, with 7.6% observed a single time. This specimen was PBMCs from blood, taken around 25 months after vaccination. All receptors come from a man between 50 and 75 years old who received an inactivated influenza vaccine.

The chain combines TRBV28 with TRBJ2-1; 7 bases align to TRBD1. V shed 1 base, J shed 7 bases, and the junction held 4 bases outside the gene matches. The CDR3 sequence is 14 residues long. Per germline, CDR1 MDHEN and CDR2 SYDVKM. This chain's CDR3 is CASSLYPQGNEQFF. The CDR3 region has the DNA TGTGCCAGCAGTTTATATCCACAGGGGAATGAGCAGTTCTTC.

This clonotype was detected ten times or more. The rearrangement joins TRBV2 to TRBJ1-1, with D unresolved. In germline, CDR1 is SNHLY, CDR2 FYNNEI. The CDR3 runs to 13 residues. Trimming took 5 bases from V and 1 from J, leaving 8 bases between them. CDR3 protein: CASSTRQNTEAFF. CDR3 DNA sequence: TGTGCCAGCAGTACCAGACAGAACACTGAAGCTTTCTTT. Complete variable domain (other parts from reference TRBV2 and TRBJ1-1): EPEVTQTPSHQVTQMGQEVILRCVPISNHLYFYWYRQILGQKVEFLVSFYNNEISEKSEIFDDQFSVERPDGSNFTLKIRSTKLEDSAMYFCASSTRQNTEAFFGQGTRLTVV.

This clonotype has at least ten counts. CDR3 residues: CASSLDGGTTTEQYF. In DNA form, the CDR3 reads TGTGCCAGCAGTTTAGATGGCGGAACCACCACCGAGCAGTACTTC. This rearrangement joins TRBV28 to TRBJ2-7; no reliable D call. From germline, CDR1 is MDHEN and CDR2 SYDVKM. The CDR3 sequence is 15 residues long. Between the trimmed V and J ends, which lost 2 bases and 6 bases, there was a span of 17 bases.

This clonotype was counted a few times. The rearrangement joins TRBV7-9 to TRBJ2-1; unclear D gene. Per the germline V gene, CDR1 is SEHNR and CDR2 is FQNEAQ (reference sequence). V was trimmed by 3 bases and J by 8 bases, leaving 11 bases between them. The CDR3 consists of 13 residues. CDR3 DNA sequence: TGTGCCAGCAGCTTTACAGAAGTCGATGAGCAGTTCTTC. Its protein product is CASSFTEVDEQFF.

The chain employs TRBV18 and TRBJ2-1; 11 bases fit TRBD2. CDR3 length equals 16 residues. The V gene's germline CDR1 is KGHSH and CDR2 LQKENI. J was trimmed by 7 bases and V by 6 bases; bases with no gene match: 11. The CDR3 here is CASSLGTSGVGNEQFF. DNA for the CDR3: TGTGCCAGCTCCCTTGGGACTAGCGGAGTCGGGAATGAGCAGTTCTTC.

This clonotype has a count of ten or more. The chain uses TRBV20-1 and TRBJ2-7; D may match TRBD1 or TRBD2 (7 bases each). Germline V CDR1 and CDR2: DFQATT, SNEGSKA (reference sequence). V shed 2 bases and J shed 6 bases, with 20 bases lying between them. The CDR3 has 15 residues. This CDR3 reads CSARTIRGGSTEQYF. CDR3 DNA: TGCAGTGCTAGAACTATCAGGGGGGGAAGCACCGAGCAGTACTTC.

This clonotype was recorded many times. The chain couples TRBV11-2 to TRBJ2-3; TRBD2 aligns across 9 bases. The V gene's germline CDR1 is SGHAT and CDR2 FQNNGV. The trim removed 1 base at V and 2 bases at J, leaving 4 bases unmatched. This CDR3 has 16 amino acids. CDR3 DNA: TGTGCCAGCAGCTTAGGTAGCGGGAGAGCCACAGATACGCAGTATTTT. Protein: CASSLGSGRATDTQYF.

This clonotype has a handful of counts. The rearrangement joins TRBV6-6 to TRBJ2-2; D not certain. V was shortened by 6 bases and J by 8 bases, with 10 bases between the two germline ends. Germline V gives CDR1 MNHNY, CDR2 SVGAGI (reference sequence). This CDR3 has 12 amino acids. CDR3 loop: CASSPSAGELFF. CDR3 DNA: TGTGCCAGCAGCCCCAGCGCGGGGGAGCTGTTTTTT.

The V gene is TRBV5-6, the J gene TRBJ1-2; D possibly corresponds to TRBD1 (5 bases). V was shortened by 0 bases and J by 4 bases, with 10 bases between the two germline ends. The CDR3 sequence is 14 residues long. CDR1 and CDR2 (germline): SGHDT, YYEEEE. CDR3: CASSLGQKAYGYTF. The CDR3 bases are TGTGCCAGCAGCTTGGGACAGAAGGCCTATGGCTACACCTTC.

V gene TRBV12-5 combines with J gene TRBJ1-2; weak D call: TRBD1 (6 bases). Germline lookup yields CDR1 LGHNT and CDR2 FRNRAP. V lost 9 bases, J lost 0 bases, and 11 bases lay in between. There are 13 residues in the CDR3. The CDR3 loop reads CARRGAPNYGYTF. The DNA of the CDR3 is TGTGCTAGGCGGGGGGCTCCTAACTATGGCTACACCTTC.

V and J are TRBV5-1 and TRBJ2-3, with a weak D call TRBD1 (7 bases). V lost 4 bases to trimming and J lost 3 bases, with 21 bases between them. The CDR3 length is 17 residues. The V gene's germline CDR1 is SGHRS and CDR2 YFSETQ. The CDR3 region has the DNA TGCGCCAGCAGCGTCCCACAGGGAGCAGGGGGGACAGATACGCAGTATTTT. As protein: CASSVPQGAGGTDTQYF.

The V call is TRBV5-1, the J call TRBJ2-3, with D uncertain. Germline values: CDR1 SGHRS, CDR2 YFSETQ. V was clipped by 1 base and J by 0 bases, with 12 bases between them. The CDR3 extends over 16 amino acids. The CDR3: CASSLLRLFSTDTQYF. The CDR3 nucleotides read TGCGCCAGCAGCTTGTTGAGACTGTTCAGCACAGATACGCAGTATTTT. The entire variable domain, with the rest obtained from reference TRBV5-1 and TRBJ2-3, is as follows: KAGVTQTPRYLIKTRGQQVTLSCSPISGHRSVSWYQQTPGQGLQFLFEYFSETQRNKGNFPGRFSGRQFSNSRSEMNVSTLELGDSALYLCASSLLRLFSTDTQYFGPGTRLTVL.

Many counts were recorded for this clonotype. The genes are TRBV2 and TRBJ1-6; the match to TRBD1 covers 10 bases. Trimming at V came to 6 bases and at J to 7 bases, leaving 6 bases not matched to a gene. CDR1 SNHLY and CDR2 FYNNEI come from the germline V gene. There are 15 residues in the CDR3. Here the CDR3 DNA reads TGTGCCAGCAGCCAAAGGACAGGGGGAAATTCACCCCTCCACTTT. This translates into CASSQRTGGNSPLHF.

This sequence joins TRBV28 and TRBJ2-7; unclear D gene. V lost 5 bases, J lost 4 bases, and 9 bases lay in between. CDR1 is MDHEN and CDR2 is SYDVKM in the germline V gene. The CDR3 is 12 residues long. Here the CDR3 DNA reads TGTGCCAGCAGTATGGCCCTGTACGAGCAGTACTTC. Its translation is CASSMALYEQYF.

This clonotype was observed a few times. The chain uses TRBV6-1 and TRBJ2-5; D may be TRBD1 (5 bases). The CDR3 covers 10 residues. Looked up from germline, CDR1 is MNHNS and CDR2 is SASEGT. V was shortened by 5 bases and J by 9 bases, with 7 bases between the two germline ends. The CDR3 nucleotides read TGTGCCAGCAGTTTCAGGGCCCAGTACTTC. Translated, it gives CASSFRAQYF.

Ten or more counts support this clonotype. The chain links TRBV3-1 to TRBJ2-3; D unclear. Germline assignment: CDR1 LGHDT and CDR2 YNNKEL (reference sequence). The V end lost 2 bases, the J end lost 0 bases, and 6 bases lay between the germline ends. This CDR3 is 14 amino acids long. CDR3 in DNA: TGTGCCAGCAGCCAACTTCAGAGCACAGATACGCAGTATTTT. Protein product: CASSQLQSTDTQYF.

This clonotype was counted a few times. The chain employs TRBV20-1 and TRBJ1-2, with a tentative D call TRBD1 (5 bases). The CDR3 sequence is 14 residues long. V was cut by 6 bases and J by 2 bases, with 16 bases left in between. Germline V gene lookup returns CDR1 DFQATT and CDR2 SNEGSKA (reference sequence). In DNA form, the CDR3 reads TGCAGTGCAAGCGTGTGGCAGGGCAACTATGGCTACACCTTC. This encodes CSASVWQGNYGYTF.

This clonotype showed up just a few times. The V and J genes are TRBV6-5 and TRBJ2-7; 7 nucleotides line up with TRBD2. Trimming took 0 bases from V and 7 from J; bases not matched to a gene: 12. The germline gives CDR1 MNHEY, CDR2 SVGAGI. This CDR3 contains 16 residues. The CDR3 DNA is TGTGCCAGCAGTTACTCGGCGGGAGTCCCGACGGGGGAGCAGTACTTC. It specifies CASSYSAGVPTGEQYF.

This clonotype showed up just a few times. This chain joins TRBV6-5 and TRBJ1-1; 7 nucleotides match TRBD1. V was pared by 2 bases and J by 3 bases, with 9 bases of the junction left unmatched. Germline-derived CDR1 and CDR2 are MNHEY and SVGAGI. This CDR3 comprises 16 residues. CDR3 sequence (DNA): TGTGCCAGCAGTTACGGGGGAGGACAGGACCACACTGAAGCTTTCTTT. It translates to CASSYGGGQDHTEAFF.

This clonotype was detected only a few times. The chain couples TRBV6-1 to TRBJ1-5; D ambiguous. V lost 3 bases and J lost 4, with 7 bases in between. CDR1 is MNHNS, CDR2 SASEGT, per germline. This CDR3 is 13 amino acids long. The CDR3 coding sequence is TGTGCCAGCAGTGAGGTGGAGAATCAGCCCCAGCATTTT. The encoded protein is CASSEVENQPQHF.

This clonotype has at least ten counts. The V call is TRBV12-3 or TRBV12-4, the J call TRBJ2-7, with D possibly TRBD2 on 6 matching bases. The CDR3 totals 13 residues. V was cut by 6 bases and J by 0 bases, with 9 bases left in between. The CDR3 spells CASRMGGSYEQYF. In nucleotides, the CDR3 is TGTGCCAGCAGAATGGGGGGCTCCTACGAGCAGTACTTC.